This TCR beta chain originates from a study of blood T cells in healthy people across ages. The J segment lost 3 bases and the V segment lost 0 bases, leaving 13 bases of the junction unmatched. Germline V gene sequence: CDR1 SGHDN, CDR2 FVKESK. This CDR3 has 18 residues. A J-beta primer mix and a sample-barcoded 5' primer were used in a second PCR of roughly 6 to 11 cycles. TCRdb reprocessed the 5' RACE reads via MiXCR and lists one record per CDR3 protein. This table has some 890,000 distinct CDR3 sequences, about 29% appearing once. This clonotype was counted many times. Separately, the same data were catalogued under a study of T cells of mothers and their children.

Sequencing was done on a sample of blood. The clonotype originates from a woman in her forties in good health. The J gene is TRBJ2-7, the V gene TRBV14; 8 bases fit TRBD2. CDR3 region: CASSQDVRSPGGGYEQYF. CDR3 sequence (DNA): TGTGCCAGCAGCCAAGATGTCAGGTCGCCGGGGGGGGGCTACGAGCAGTACTTC.